This T cell receptor beta chain comes out of a study of shared clonotypes between healthy human individuals. An assay was performed, and its level was deep. Profiling relied on immunoSEQ multiplex PCR, and the TCRdb table lists in-frame clones only, not all of them. The sample has over a million clones, about four fifths seen once. Study-level results: Generally, naive subsets (rather than memory subsets) showed larger estimated richness. Clonotypes which were not shared had lower generation probabilities than clonotypes that all four donors shared.

Notes on this clone: Its matching antigen is unknown.

The specimen sequenced was memory CD4+ T cells from PBMCs. Specified subset: CD45RA-negative fraction. The TCR was taken from a man aged 18 to 30 in good health. Some clones in this sample may be carry-over from other donors' samples.

CDR3 DNA sequence: TGTGCCAGCAGGTTACAGGGGGCGATAACTAATGAAAAACTGTTTTTT. Its translation is CASRLQGAITNEKLFF. The V gene is TRBV2, the J gene TRBJ1-4; TRBD1 aligns across 9 bases. Germline lookup yields CDR1 SNHLY and CDR2 FYNNEI. The CDR3 extends over 16 amino acids. The junction had 6 bases not matched to a gene; V was cut back by 6 bases and J by 1 base.